This entry describes one TCR beta chain. Across fewer than 25 US areas, participants ranged in age from about 18 to 89 years. Cohort allocation depended upon clinical history that participants reported. This record comes from a study of blood T cell repertoires in COVID-19. Across the study: The analysed material was cDNA or gDNA that came from T cells, B-cell-depleted T cells, or PBMCs.

In the authors' methods: Reference gene primer amplification yielded estimated nucleated cell counts. Sequencing used immunoSEQ multiplex PCR; TCRdb keeps in-frame clones, though not all of them. The V and J calls and clone size come from that table; D and trimming were worked out from the DNA. This table holds around 50,000 clones, around 73% found once. The clonotype originates from a woman between 50 and 59 years old with acute COVID-19. Sequences were obtained from PBMCs or T cells enriched from blood (not recorded which).

The CDR3 loop reads CASSFGQTGNEKLFF. DNA of the CDR3: TGTGCCAGCAGCTTTGGGCAAACAGGGAATGAAAAACTGTTTTTT. V and J are TRBV11-2 and TRBJ1-4; D possibly corresponds to TRBD1 (6 bases). The CDR3 covers 15 residues. In germline, CDR1 is SGHAT, CDR2 FQNNGV. The V gene lost 3 bases and the J gene lost 5 bases, with 13 bases spanning the gap. Full variable domain (rest looked up from reference TRBV11-2 and TRBJ1-4): EAGVAQSPRYKIIEKRQSVAFWCNPISGHATLYWYQQILGQGPKLLIQFQNNGVVDDSQLPKDRFSAERLKGVDSTLKIQPAKLEDSAVYLCASSFGQTGNEKLFFGSGTQLSVL.